The following is a T cell receptor beta chain sequence with its context. This clonotype was seen repeatedly, ten times or more. Its cognate antigen has yet to be identified. Base qualities were left out, and no much larger clone turns up one base away. This entry belongs to a study of blood T cells in healthy people across ages (dated by TCRdb to between 2014 and 2017). General notes on the study: In model experiments, roughly one uniquely barcoded TCR beta cDNA molecule per two T cells was captured by template switching. The study measured age-related changes in TCR beta repertoire diversity using deep sequencing normalized with unique cDNA molecular identifiers. Donors were grouped into four age groups: young (average approximately 15 years), middle-aged (39), aged (about 60) and long-lived (around 82). Using the same blood draw, the study looked at two additional independent replicas of 1 million unique cDNA reads for two donors, one aged 18 to 30 and the other aged 80 or older.

The approximately 40 donors, aged about 6 to 100 years, were systemically healthy Caucasian individuals from Russia. Each donor gave ten milliliters of peripheral blood, drawn into EDTA-treated Vacutainer tubes. PBMCs were isolated by Ficoll-Paque density-gradient centrifugation, with at least 7 million obtained per sample. Total RNA was extracted from PBMCs with Trizol reagent, with at least 6 micrograms obtained per sample. Naive CD45RAhigh/CD27high T cell percentages were measured by flow cytometry on a PBMC aliquot from every donor. The study at large found these results: Estimates of total diversity from one million sequenced T cells were regarded as lower bounds and underestimates. Compared with the aged group, the long-lived group had more naive CD4+ T cells, fewer expanded clones and increased TCR diversity, suggesting age selection. Observed TCR beta diversity per million T cells fell roughly linearly with age, and a significant reduction was already apparent by age roughly 40. Bulk unsorted PBMC profiling prevented conclusive comparison of naive and antigen-experienced compartments. Because the CMV infection status of the donors was unknown, age-related changes in expanded clonotypes may potentially have been confounded. A strong correlation was found between observed TCR beta diversity and the percentage of naive T cells measured by flow cytometry.

The germline ends are 5 bases apart after V is trimmed by 2 bases and J by 1 base. Inclusive of the bounding cysteine and phenylalanine, the CDR3 is 13 residues long. The retained sequence is limited to the CDR3, 39 bases, with the frame set at the first base. From the germline V gene, CDR1 is SGHRS and CDR2 is YFSETQ. The library was generated by 5' RACE. This sample was sequenced with an Illumina HiSeq 2500. A second about 7 to 12 cycle PCR used a sample-barcoded 5' primer and a J-beta primer mix. Each TCR beta cDNA molecule received a unique molecular identifier from a template-switch 5' adaptor carrying 12 random nucleotides. At least 2.5 million CDR3-containing paired-end reads were obtained from each sample. First-strand cDNA was synthesized from all RNA with the Mint cDNA synthesis kit, primed by a TRBC-specific oligonucleotide. All cDNA was treated with uracil-DNA glycosylase and then went through a first 18-cycle PCR with the universal primers M1SS and BC2_uni_R. Processing in the source paper ran as follows. Normalization of each sample was performed by random selection of 1 million high-quality reads, each carrying a distinct molecular identifier. Reads sharing molecular identifiers were discarded rather than binned into consensus sequences. MiTCR, set to a Q25 quality threshold and the strictest error-elimination algorithm, was used for CDR3 identification, clonotype clustering and error correction. Lower-bound total TCR beta diversity was estimated with a nonparametric unseen species model using Euler transformation. The public reads were quality trimmed at Q25 with fastp and then assembled into clones with MiXCR by TCRdb, keeping productive beta chains. Entries are consolidated by CDR3 protein sequence, retaining the most common genes and DNA. In this record, the V and J calls reflect TCRdb's handling and not the investigators' own analysis. The sample has around 1,000,000 distinct CDR3 sequences on record, approximately 25% of them singletons. Of the sample, about 0.69% is held by the ten largest clones.

These data also formed part of another study, on T cells of mothers and their children. Looking at the second paper: The donors were nine systemically healthy Caucasian individuals, made up of three mothers and their six children. cDNA synthesis consumed the entire amount of extracted RNA, loaded at around 1.5 ug RNA in each 15 ul reaction. Sample barcodes and 2-4 random nucleotides were added via the M1S primer in the second PCR. Over 8.5 million TCR beta CDR3 reads came from each mother, compared with 3.3 million or so reads from each child. Thymic selection shapes the output of TCR recombination in a similar way in related and unrelated pairs, and inherited differences have a minor effect. Related mother-child pairs always showed normalized repertoire overlap that was slightly higher than in unrelated mother-child pairs, though the difference was never significant. Persistent microchimeric T cell clones were not detected, at a sensitivity of 95 to 100 clones per million clonotypes. Deep NGS was used in the study to compare the TCR beta repertoires of mothers and children and to look for features that separate related mother-child pairs from unrelated individuals. The mean age was roughly 36 +/- 4 years for the mothers and approximately 11 +/- 4 years for the children. After adapters were ligated using NEBNext reagents, the libraries underwent 100+100 nt paired-end sequencing on an Illumina HiSeq 2000. To prevent cross-contamination, the mother and child libraries were prepared one month apart and sequenced in separate runs. Between roughly 500,000 and 2,000,000 distinct TCR beta clonotypes were identified per donor. Naive TCR beta clonotypes were estimated from low-frequency clonotypes matched to each donor's FACS-determined naive share, without sorting.

The chain was built from TRBV5-1 and TRBJ2-3; no D segment can be confidently identified. Sequenced material: blood. The sequence derives from a girl aged 2 to 10 in good health. The DNA sequence is TGCGCCAGCAGCTTCGAGGGCACAGATACGCAGTATTTT. This encodes CASSFEGTDTQYF. With all but the CDR3 taken from the reference TRBV5-1 and TRBJ2-3 genes, the full variable domain is: KAGVTQTPRYLIKTRGQQVTLSCSPISGHRSVSWYQQTPGQGLQFLFEYFSETQRNKGNFPGRFSGRQFSNSRSEMNVSTLELGDSALYLCASSFEGTDTQYFGPGTRLTVL.